This TCR beta chain emerged from a study of CD8 T cells in ankylosing spondylitis. The study's findings and limits: Ankylosing spondylitis blood appeared to carry a characteristic TCR beta motif of roughly 8 highly homologous variants. CD8+ disease-linked clones were present at relatively low frequencies in blood. Researchers reportedly found disease-linked clones significantly enriched in matched ankylosing spondylitis synovial fluid.

Per the germline V gene, CDR1 is SGHRS and CDR2 is YFSETQ. The CDR3 has 14 residues. V shed 4 bases and J 4 bases; nucleotides not matched to a gene: 3. For this clonotype: Antigen unknown.

With molecular barcodes, quantitative 5'-RACE was used to make the TCR beta libraries. A single record per CDR3 protein comes from TCRdb applying MiXCR to the 5' RACE reads. The data hold fewer than 400,000 distinct CDR3 sequences, with approximately 20% observed a single time. The chain recombines TRBV5-1 with TRBJ2-1, with TRBD1 identical over 9 bases. Material: blood, either unsorted or a sorted T cell fraction (not recorded which). The origin of this receptor is a male donor with ankylosing spondylitis. The CDR3 is CASSSDRGYNEQFF. In DNA, the CDR3 is TGCGCCAGCAGCAGCGACAGGGGGTACAATGAGCAGTTCTTC.